This T cell receptor beta chain was observed in a study of T cell responses to AZD1222 COVID-19 vaccine. Remarks on this clone: No antigen is known for it.

Pooling was applied to second doses at about 4 or about 12 weeks. General study results and limits: Unmutated variant regions are reportedly targeted by nearly half of spike-specific TCRs. Among those given AZD1222, only five or six were seropositive at baseline. The breadth and depth of Spike-specific TCRs increased once two AZD1222 doses had been given.

The method was immunoSEQ multiplex PCR; TCRdb's version includes in-frame clones alone and lacks a portion of them. Of roughly 100,000 clones listed, 88% are singletons. The sample in question was peripheral blood, obtained 28 days after the second AZD1222 dose. The sequence was collected from an adult who received the AZD1222 COVID-19 vaccine.

This chain's CDR3 is CASIRQGANIQYF. The CDR3 coding sequence is TGTGCCAGTATCCGACAGGGGGCGAACATTCAGTACTTC. The V gene is TRBV19, the J gene TRBJ2-4; 10 bases are shared with TRBD1. Germline V gene lookup returns CDR1 LNHDA and CDR2 SQIVND (reference sequence). The CDR3 has 13 amino acids. V lost 7 bases and J lost 7; bases outside the gene matches: 4.